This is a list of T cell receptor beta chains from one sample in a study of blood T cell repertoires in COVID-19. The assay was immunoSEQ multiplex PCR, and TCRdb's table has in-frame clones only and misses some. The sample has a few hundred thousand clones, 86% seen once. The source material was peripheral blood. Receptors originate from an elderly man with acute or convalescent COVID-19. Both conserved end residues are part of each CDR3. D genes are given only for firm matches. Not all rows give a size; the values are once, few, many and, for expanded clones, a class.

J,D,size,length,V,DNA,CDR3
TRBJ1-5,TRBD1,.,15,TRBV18,TGTGCCAGCTCGGCAGGGGGCTTGAACAATCAGCCCCAGCATTTT,CASSAGGLNNQPQHF
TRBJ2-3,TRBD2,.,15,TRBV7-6,TGTGCCAGCAGCTTCGAGCGGGGGGAATCAGATACGCAGTATTTT,CASSFERGESDTQYF
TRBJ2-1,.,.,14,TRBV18,TGTGCCAGCTCCCTCAATTTCCAGGGCAATGAGCAGTTCTTC,CASSLNFQGNEQFF
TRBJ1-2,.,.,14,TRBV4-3,TGCGCCAGCAGCCAGGGCGGCAGGGGTGATGGCTACACCTTC,CASSQGGRGDGYTF
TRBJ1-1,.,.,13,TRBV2,TGTGCCAGCACCGTGGGGCCGAGCACTGAAGCTTTCTTT,CASTVGPSTEAFF
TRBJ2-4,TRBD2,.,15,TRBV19,TGTGCCAGTAGTATATCGGGAGGCAGCATAAACATTCAGTACTTC,CASSISGGSINIQYF
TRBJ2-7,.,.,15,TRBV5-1,TGCGCCAGCAGCTCCCAAGGGGGATCAGCCTACGAGCAGTACTTC,CASSSQGGSAYEQYF
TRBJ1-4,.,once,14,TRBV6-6,TGTGCCAGCACTAGTGGGGGCCTCAATGAAAAACTGTTTTTT,CASTSGGLNEKLFF
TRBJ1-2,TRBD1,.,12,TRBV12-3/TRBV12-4,TGTGCCAGCAGGACAGGGGCGCTTGGCTACACCTTC,CASRTGALGYTF
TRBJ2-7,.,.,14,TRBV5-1,TGCGCCAGCAGCTTGGCCGACAGTATGGCCGAGCAGTACTTC,CASSLADSMAEQYF
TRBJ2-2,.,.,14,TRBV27,TGTGCCAGCAGTAAAACAGGTCGAACCGGGGAGCTGTTTTTT,CASSKTGRTGELFF
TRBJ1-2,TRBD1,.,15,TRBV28,TGTGCCAGCAGTCTGGGACAGGGGGCCCGATATGGCTACACCTTC,CASSLGQGARYGYTF
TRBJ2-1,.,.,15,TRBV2,TGTGCCAGCAGTGCGAGAGGATTCCCGTACAATGAGCAGTTCTTC,CASSARGFPYNEQFF
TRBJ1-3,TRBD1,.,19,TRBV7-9,TGTGCCAGCAGCTTAGCCAGGGACAGGTTATCCTCCTCTGGAAACACCATATATTTT,CASSLARDRLSSSGNTIYF
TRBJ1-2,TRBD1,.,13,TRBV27,TGTGCCAGCAGACAGGGGGCCGACTATGGCTACACCTTC,CASRQGADYGYTF
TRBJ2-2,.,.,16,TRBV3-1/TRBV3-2,TGTGCCAGCAGCCACGTGGTGCTCGGGGGCACCGGGGAGCTGTTTTTT,CASSHVVLGGTGELFF
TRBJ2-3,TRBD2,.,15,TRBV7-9,TGTGCCAGCAGCTTAGCTAGCGGGCTCACAGATACGCAGTATTTT,CASSLASGLTDTQYF